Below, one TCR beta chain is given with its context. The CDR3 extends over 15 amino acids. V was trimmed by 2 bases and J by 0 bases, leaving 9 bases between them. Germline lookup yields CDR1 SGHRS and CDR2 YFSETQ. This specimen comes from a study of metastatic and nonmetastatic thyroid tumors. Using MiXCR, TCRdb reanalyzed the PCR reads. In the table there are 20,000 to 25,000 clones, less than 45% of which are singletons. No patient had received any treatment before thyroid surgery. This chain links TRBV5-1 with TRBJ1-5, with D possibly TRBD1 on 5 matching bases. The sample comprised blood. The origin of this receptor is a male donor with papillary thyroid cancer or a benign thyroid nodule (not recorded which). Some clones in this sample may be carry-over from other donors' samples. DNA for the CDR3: TGCGCCAGCAGCTTAGCAGGGCGTAGCAATCAGCCCCAGCATTTT. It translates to CASSLAGRSNQPQHF. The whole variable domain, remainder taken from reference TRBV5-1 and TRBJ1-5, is KAGVTQTPRYLIKTRGQQVTLSCSPISGHRSVSWYQQTPGQGLQFLFEYFSETQRNKGNFPGRFSGRQFSNSRSEMNVSTLELGDSALYLCASSLAGRSNQPQHFGDGTRLSIL.